This T cell receptor beta chain was identified during a study of CD8 T cells in Susac syndrome. Between the trimmed V and J ends, which lost 0 bases and 7 bases, there was a span of 13 bases. The length of the CDR3 is 15 residues. Germline values: CDR1 SGHTA, CDR2 FQGNSA. Random hexamers were used to reverse transcribe the RNA input (about 0.5 to 1 ug). The immunoSEQ assay covered 54 Vbeta and 13 Jbeta segments for CDR3. Via MiXCR, TCRdb re-called the immunoSEQ multiplex PCR reads, giving one row per CDR3 protein. The top ten clones hold 0.1% of a sample with under 200,000 distinct CDR3 sequences, about 93% of them seen once. CD8+ and CD4+ T cells from blood underwent TCR beta sequencing. TEMRA cells underwent FACS enrichment and CD8+ and CD4+ T cells underwent negative isolation.

The chain recombines TRBV7-2 with TRBJ1-5; unclear D gene. The TCR originated in a human donor in good health. Material: CD4+ T cells from PBMCs. The CDR3 coding sequence is TGTGCCAGCAGCTTAGCGTCGAGGGAAGAGCAGCCCCAGCATTTT. Amino acids: CASSLASREEQPQHF.